What follows are 18 T cell receptor beta chains derived from one specimen sequenced in a study of blood T cell repertoires in COVID-19. Profiled with immunoSEQ multiplex PCR; TCRdb holds only in-frame clones, not every one. The sample contains approximately 340,000 clones, about 83% of which appear only once. Material for sequencing was peripheral blood. All receptors come from a man in his thirties or forties with active or convalescent COVID-19.

The chain links TRBV2 to TRBJ1-5; tentatively, D is TRBD1 (5 bases). There are 13 residues in the CDR3. The germline V and J ends were trimmed by 8 bases and 3 bases, with 11 bases remaining between them. In germline, CDR1 is SNHLY, CDR2 FYNNEI. CDR3 nucleotides: TGTGCCAGCGGGGGGGTGAACAATCAGCCCCAGCATTTT. Its protein is CASGGVNNQPQHF.

Of note for this clone: This specimen includes other DNA sequences encoding the same CDR3. The chain links TRBV18 to TRBJ1-2; no reliable D call. The germline CDR1 and CDR2 sequences are KGHSH and LQKENI. CDR3 length: 13 amino acids. Trimming pared 6 bases from V and 3 bases from J, leaving 11 bases between. The CDR3 DNA follows: TGTGCCAGCTCCCCCCGCGGAGACTATGGCTACACCTTC. Amino acids: CASSPRGDYGYTF. Based on the CDR3 plus reference TRBV18 and TRBJ1-2, the full variable domain is NAGVMQNPRHLVRRRGQEARLRCSPMKGHSHVYWYRQLPEEGLKFMVYLQKENIIDESGMPKERFSAEFPKEGPSILRIQQVVRGDSAAYFCASSPRGDYGYTFGSGTRLTVV.

The rearrangement joins TRBV13 to TRBJ1-6; 8 bases line up with TRBD1. CDR3 length: 17 amino acids. The junction had 9 bases not matched to a gene; V was cut back by 0 bases and J by 8 bases. In germline, CDR1 is PRHDT, CDR2 FYEKMQ (reference sequence). The CDR3 spells CASSLGGTGGLDSPLHF. CDR3 nucleotides: TGTGCCAGCAGCTTAGGAGGGACAGGAGGTTTGGATTCACCCCTCCACTTT.

The rearrangement joins TRBV19 to TRBJ1-2; maybe TRBD1 (6 bases). With 6 bases removed from V and 5 bases from J, the gap between germline ends came to 13 bases. From germline, CDR1 is LNHDA and CDR2 SQIVND (reference sequence). The CDR3 has 13 amino acids. This chain's CDR3 is CASRGTTRYGYTF. The CDR3, as DNA: TGTGCCAGTAGGGGGACAACCAGGTATGGCTACACCTTC.

V and J are TRBV19 and TRBJ2-7, with TRBD2 matching over 7 bases. With V trimmed by 3 bases and J by 0 bases, 5 bases remained unmatched. The length of the CDR3 is 15 residues. The germline CDR1 and CDR2 sequences are LNHDA and SQIVND (reference sequence). The CDR3 DNA follows: TGTGCCAGTAGTATTCGAGCGGGACCCTCCTACGAGCAGTACTTC. It is translated as CASSIRAGPSYEQYF.

The chain carries TRBV6-6 and TRBJ2-7, with 11 nucleotides matching TRBD1. The CDR3 spans 14 residues. Losses at the gene ends were 6 bases for V and 7 bases for J; bases not matched to a gene: 8. CDR1 is MNHNY and CDR2 is SVGAGI in the germline V gene (reference sequence). The CDR3 sequence is CASRTDRGRQEQYF. The CDR3 DNA reads TGTGCCAGCAGGACGGACAGGGGGCGACAAGAGCAGTACTTC.

The chain combines TRBV5-4 with TRBJ1-1; D gene uncertain. In germline, CDR1 is SGHNT, CDR2 YYREEE (reference sequence). This CDR3 has 14 residues. Trimming left V 1 base short and J 1 base short, with 8 bases between. The CDR3 loop is CASSLTHQNTEAFF. DNA for the CDR3: TGTGCCAGCAGCTTGACACACCAGAACACTGAAGCTTTCTTT.

The chain couples TRBV19 to TRBJ1-2; tentative D call: TRBD1 (6 bases). The germline V and J ends were trimmed by 1 base and 4 bases, with 19 bases remaining between them. CDR1 and CDR2 (germline): LNHDA, SQIVND (reference sequence). This CDR3 comprises 17 residues. The DNA for the CDR3 is TGTGCCAGTAGTATAGCTCGCACTCAGGGGTATGTCTATGGCTACACCTTC. Its translation is CASSIARTQGYVYGYTF.

This chain uses TRBV29-1 with TRBJ2-7; tentatively, D is TRBD2 (5 bases). Germline CDR1 is SQVTM and CDR2 is ANQGSEA. This CDR3 is built from 12 residues. V was trimmed by 4 bases and J by 3 bases, leaving 10 bases between them. As DNA, the CDR3 is TGCAGCGTTGTAATCGGGAACTACGAGCAGTACTTC. Translation: CSVVIGNYEQYF.

CDR3 nucleotide sequence: TGTGCCAGCAGAAGGACAGGGGGTGAAAAACTGTTTTTT. It yields the protein CASRRTGGEKLFF. The chain combines TRBV6-6 with TRBJ1-4; TRBD1 matches 10 bases. Per germline, CDR1 MNHNY and CDR2 SVGAGI (reference sequence). V lost 6 bases to trimming and J lost 7 bases; unmatched junction nucleotides: 2. The CDR3 sequence is 13 residues long.

This clone showed up just a few times. This sequence joins TRBV4-3 and TRBJ1-4; TRBD1 might be the D (6 bases). The CDR3 has 15 residues. The germline gives CDR1 LGHNA, CDR2 YSLEER. V gave up 5 bases and J gave up 7 bases, with 17 bases separating them. The CDR3 here is CASSNHGGAGEKLFF. CDR3 nucleotide sequence: TGCGCCAGCAGCAACCACGGGGGGGCAGGTGAAAAACTGTTTTTT.

This clone was picked up a small number of times. This chain uses TRBV5-1 with TRBJ1-1; D perhaps matches TRBD1 (6 bases). Germline V gene sequence: CDR1 SGHRS, CDR2 YFSETQ. The CDR3 has 13 residues. Trimming stripped 7 bases from V and 3 bases from J, with 13 bases between. The CDR3 region has the DNA TGCGCCAGCTTTAGGCAGGGGTACACTGAAGCTTTCTTT. Its translation: CASFRQGYTEAFF.

CDR3 sequence reads: CASALEGKAFF. The CDR3 nucleotides are TGTGCTAGTGCCTTGGAGGGGAAAGCTTTCTTT. The chain joins TRBV12-5 to TRBJ1-1, with a tentative D call TRBD1 (5 bases). Trimming cost V 7 bases and J 9 bases, with 12 bases left between them. There are 11 residues in the CDR3. Germline V gene sequence: CDR1 LGHNT, CDR2 FRNRAP.

The rearrangement uses TRBV6-6 and TRBJ1-2; tentative D call: TRBD1 (6 bases). Germline V gives CDR1 MNHNY, CDR2 SVGAGI (reference sequence). V was shortened by 5 bases and J by 4 bases, with 23 bases between the two germline ends. The CDR3 loop spans 17 amino acids. The CDR3 DNA is TGTGCCAGCAGTCCCGACTATTTAATGGGGACAAGCTATGGCTACACCTTC. Its protein is CASSPDYLMGTSYGYTF.

This clone was seen a few times. The identical CDR3 is also encoded by other nucleotide sequences in the sample. The chain couples TRBV6-5 to TRBJ2-3; TRBD2 aligns across 10 bases. The CDR3 is made up of 15 amino acids. Losses at the gene ends were 5 bases for V and 1 base for J; bases not matched to a gene: 3. The germline V gene has CDR1 MNHEY and CDR2 SVGAGI. The CDR3: CASSPLAGGTDTQYF. The CDR3 region has the DNA TGTGCCAGCAGTCCCCTAGCGGGGGGCACAGATACGCAGTATTTT.

This clone is a singleton in its sample. V is TRBV9 and J is TRBJ2-1, with D possibly TRBD2 on 6 matching bases. This CDR3 has 15 amino acids. Trimming took off 3 bases at V and 1 base at J, with 11 bases between the two ends. Germline V gives CDR1 SGDLS, CDR2 YYNGEE. Written as DNA, the CDR3 is TGTGCCAGCAGCGAGGTGGGGGGTTCCTACAATGAGCAGTTCTTC. Protein: CASSEVGGSYNEQFF.

As regards this clone: An end of the junction does not agree with germline; a read error may underlie this. The rearrangement links TRBV30 to TRBJ2-7; 8 nucleotides line up with TRBD2. The germline V gene has CDR1 GTSNPN and CDR2 SVGIG (reference sequence). The CDR3 has 11 amino acids. The CDR3 region has the DNA TGTGCCCTTTTTTTCGAGCGGGAGTACTTCTTC. This sequence encodes CALFFEREYFF.

This clone was picked up one time. The V call is TRBV4-3, the J call TRBJ2-1, with D uncertain. V lost 0 bases, J lost 0 bases, and 18 bases lay in between. This CDR3 has 19 amino acids. Germline V gives CDR1 LGHNA, CDR2 YSLEER. CDR3 protein: CASSQDSTAFPSSYNEQFF. DNA of the CDR3: TGCGCCAGCAGCCAAGATAGTACAGCCTTCCCGAGCTCCTACAATGAGCAGTTCTTC.